The 15 T cell receptor beta chains given below trace back to one sample, sequenced in a study of monozygotic twins with cystic fibrosis listed by TCRdb under 2021. Libraries were built with the immunoSEQ multiplex PCR assay. TCRdb stores this immuneACCESS table with in-frame sequences only. Part of the clones is absent; in the studies checked, under half of the shortfall reflects unresolved V genes, and no reason is known for the rest. The sample contains over 20,000 clones, under 95% of them found a single time. The ten largest make up 0.29% of the sample. The sequenced sample consisted of blood. These receptor sequences come from a girl aged 2-10 years with cystic fibrosis.

This chain connects TRBV5-1 to TRBJ2-3; D remains ambiguous. The V and J ends lost 0 bases and 4 bases respectively, with 6 bases between them. Germline lookup yields CDR1 SGHRS and CDR2 YFSETQ. CDR3 length: 13 amino acids. Here the CDR3 reads CASSLDWSDTQYF. CDR3 DNA: TGCGCCAGCAGCTTGGATTGGTCAGATACGCAGTATTTT.

Points on this clone: The junction departs from the called germline gene at one end, perhaps through a read error. The chain carries TRBV30 and TRBJ1-5; D might be TRBD1 (5 bases). Germline V gives CDR1 GTSNPN, CDR2 SVGIG (reference sequence). The length of the CDR3 is 14 residues. The CDR3 DNA follows: TGTGCCTGGAGTCGTGATAGGGACGAGGAACCTTTATCTTTT. Translation: CAWSRDRDEEPLSF.

This chain links TRBV6-5 with TRBJ1-4, with 8 bases aligning to TRBD1. This CDR3 contains 15 residues. V lost 4 bases and J lost 4; bases outside the gene matches: 5. CDR1 is MNHEY and CDR2 is SVGAGI in the germline V gene. The CDR3 reads CASSFLTGVNEKLFF. The DNA of the CDR3 is TGTGCCAGCAGTTTCCTGACAGGGGTTAATGAAAAACTGTTTTTT.

J is TRBJ1-1 and V is TRBV4-1; TRBD1 aligns across 9 bases. The CDR3 covers 14 residues. V gave up 4 bases and J gave up 2 bases; unmatched junction bases: 2. Germline CDR1 and CDR2: MGHRA and YSYEKL. CDR3 sequence reads: CASSPDRGNTEAFF. CDR3 bases: TGCGCCAGCAGCCCGGACAGGGGAAACACTGAAGCTTTCTTT.

The table lists this clone with a few counts. This chain links TRBV28 with TRBJ1-5, with D possibly being TRBD1 (5 bases). This CDR3 spans 13 amino acids. CDR1 is MDHEN, CDR2 SYDVKM, per germline. V lost 7 bases to trimming and J lost 6 bases, with 13 bases between them. CDR3 region: CASMQERGQPQHF. The CDR3 nucleotides are TGTGCCAGCATGCAGGAAAGGGGTCAGCCCCAGCATTTT. Filled out from reference TRBV28 and TRBJ1-5, the complete variable domain reads DVKVTQSSRYLVKRTGEKVFLECVQDMDHENMFWYRQDPGLGLRLIYFSYDVKMKEKGDIPEGYSVSREKKERFSLILESASTNQTSMYLCASMQERGQPQHFGDGTRLSIL.

The chain is built from TRBV6-1 and TRBJ2-7; no firm D call. V was shortened by 6 bases and J by 6 bases, with 15 bases between the two germline ends. CDR1 is MNHNS, CDR2 SASEGT, per germline. This CDR3 has 13 residues. The CDR3 here is CASRKEKSREQYF. The CDR3 bases are TGTGCCAGCAGGAAAGAGAAATCTCGCGAGCAGTACTTC.

V is TRBV18 and J is TRBJ1-1; D is unclear. V was cut by 1 base and J by 4 bases, with 4 bases left in between. Germline values: CDR1 KGHSH, CDR2 LQKENI. CDR3 length: 12 residues. The CDR3 DNA reads as TGTGCCAGCTCACCACTCGCCACTGAAGCTTTCTTT. It is translated as CASSPLATEAFF. Full variable domain (outside the CDR3, taken from reference TRBV18 and TRBJ1-1): NAGVMQNPRHLVRRRGQEARLRCSPMKGHSHVYWYRQLPEEGLKFMVYLQKENIIDESGMPKERFSAEFPKEGPSILRIQQVVRGDSAAYFCASSPLATEAFFGQGTRLTVV.

This clone was detected only once. The junction does not match germline at one end; this may be a read error. The chain uses TRBV7-7 and TRBJ1-1; D not resolved. The CDR3 extends over 16 amino acids. The V gene's germline CDR1 is SSHAT and CDR2 FNYEAQ (reference sequence). The CDR3 DNA reads TGTGCTAGCAGCTTAGTTGCGGGGAAGGTGAACACTGAAGCTTTCTTT. This sequence encodes CASSLVAGKVNTEAFF.

V and J are TRBV6-5 and TRBJ1-2; 7 bases agree with TRBD1. Germline V gives CDR1 MNHEY, CDR2 SVGAGI. The CDR3 has 16 amino acids. Trimming at V came to 0 bases and at J to 7 bases, leaving 11 bases not matched to a gene. CDR3 sequence reads: CASSYSLRQGGSGYTF. Written as DNA, the CDR3 is TGTGCCAGCAGTTACTCGCTTAGACAGGGTGGTTCTGGCTACACCTTC.

This chain links TRBV6-1 with TRBJ2-5, with D possibly being TRBD1 or TRBD2 (5 bases each). The V end lost 0 bases, the J end lost 11 bases, and 16 bases lay between the germline ends. CDR3 length: 14 amino acids. The germline V gene has CDR1 MNHNS and CDR2 SASEGT. This CDR3 is CASSEAFRGPTQYF. The CDR3 bases are TGTGCCAGCAGTGAAGCCTTTCGGGGCCCGACACAGTACTTC.

CDR3: CASSQDLGGAAGNTIYF. DNA of the CDR3: TGCGCCAGCAGCCAAGACCTTGGGGGGGCCGCTGGAAACACCATATATTTT. The chain couples TRBV4-1 to TRBJ1-3; weak D call: TRBD1 (6 bases). The CDR3 contains 17 residues. Deletions cut 0 bases from V and 2 bases from J, with 14 bases between. Germline V CDR1 and CDR2: MGHRA, YSYEKL.

The chain combines TRBV5-1 with TRBJ1-1; the D is unclear. V dropped 4 bases and J dropped 7 bases, with 14 bases sitting between them. There are 13 residues in the CDR3. Germline V lookup: CDR1 SGHRS, CDR2 YFSETQ. The CDR3 here is CASSKVPGGEAFF. The CDR3 DNA reads TGCGCCAGCAGCAAGGTCCCGGGAGGTGAAGCTTTCTTT.

V usage is TRBV5-1 and J usage is TRBJ1-3; weak D call: TRBD1 (6 bases). CDR3 size: 14 residues. Germline CDR1 and CDR2: SGHRS and YFSETQ. Trimming shortened V by 0 bases and J by 2 bases, and 6 bases separated the two germline ends. CDR3 region: CASSLGTAGNTIYF. CDR3 nucleotide sequence: TGCGCCAGCAGCTTGGGGACAGCTGGAAACACCATATATTTT.

CDR3 region: CASSQAARLEGLTYEQYF. Here the CDR3 DNA reads TGCGCCAGCAGCCAAGCCGCAAGATTGGAGGGGCTCACCTACGAGCAGTACTTC. The chain is built from TRBV4-1 and TRBJ2-7, with D possibly being TRBD2 (6 bases). There are 18 residues in the CDR3. CDR1 is MGHRA, CDR2 YSYEKL, per germline. V lost 1 base and J 2 bases, leaving 21 bases between the germline ends.

The chain joins TRBV5-1 to TRBJ1-5; D unresolved. CDR1 and CDR2 from the germline V gene are SGHRS and YFSETQ. The CDR3 extends over 13 amino acids. The V and J ends lost 3 bases and 7 bases respectively, with 11 bases between them. The CDR3 region is CASSWTLGQPQHF. In DNA, the CDR3 is TGCGCCAGCAGCTGGACCCTCGGCCAGCCCCAGCATTTT. Full variable domain (outside the CDR3, taken from reference TRBV5-1 and TRBJ1-5): KAGVTQTPRYLIKTRGQQVTLSCSPISGHRSVSWYQQTPGQGLQFLFEYFSETQRNKGNFPGRFSGRQFSNSRSEMNVSTLELGDSALYLCASSWTLGQPQHFGDGTRLSIL.